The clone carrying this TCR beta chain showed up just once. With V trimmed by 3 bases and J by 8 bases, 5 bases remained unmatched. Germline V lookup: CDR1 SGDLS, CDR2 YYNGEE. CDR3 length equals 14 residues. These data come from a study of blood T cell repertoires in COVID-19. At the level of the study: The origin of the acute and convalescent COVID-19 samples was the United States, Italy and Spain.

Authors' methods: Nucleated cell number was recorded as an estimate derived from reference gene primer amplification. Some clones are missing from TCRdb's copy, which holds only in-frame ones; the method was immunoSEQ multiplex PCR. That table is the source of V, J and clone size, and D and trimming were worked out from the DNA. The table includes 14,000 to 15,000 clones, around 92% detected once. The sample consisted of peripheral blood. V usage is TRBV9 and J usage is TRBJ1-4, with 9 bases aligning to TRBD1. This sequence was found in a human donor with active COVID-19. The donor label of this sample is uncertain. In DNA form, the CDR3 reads TGTGCCAGCAGCGCAGGGGACAGGGAAGAAAAACTGTTTTTT. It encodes CASSAGDREEKLFF.